This T cell receptor (beta chain) was sequenced during a study of T cells in Graves' hyperthyroidism and ophthalmopathy (dated by TCRdb to about 2019). At the level of the whole study: Peripheral blood samples were taken at initial diagnosis, before any treatment was given. A discovery cohort of roughly 100 patients, about 44 with Graves' ophthalmopathy and 55 to 60 with stable Graves' hyperthyroidism, was used to find distinguishing TCR V-J signatures. Whether ophthalmopathy could be predicted prospectively was tested in an independent validation cohort made up of about 18 hyperthyroidism patients plus 17 patients who later progressed to ophthalmopathy. The approximately 100 discovery patients were randomly split 7:3 into training and test sets. In addition, the study compared T-cell repertoires in thyroid tissue and in blood from five or six Graves' hyperthyroidism patients. Once sampling was done, hyperthyroidism patients were given methimazole at a starting dose of 30 mg daily, whereas ophthalmopathy patients were given high-dose intravenous methylprednisolone. The paper describes TCR Vbeta CDR3 sequencing of about 140 peripheral blood samples, made up of roughly 40 ophthalmopathy patients, roughly 75 hyperthyroidism patients and 17 progressor patients. The research as a whole found: In validation, the model predicted progression to ophthalmopathy a median of roughly 6.2 months before onset, with about 71% sensitivity and about 75% specificity. No statistical method was used to fix the sample size in advance, and group allocation was not hidden from the investigators. In cross-validation, a model built on a 13 V-J signature told ophthalmopathy apart from stable hyperthyroidism with about 90% sensitivity and about 81% specificity, and in testing the same model reached 80%/75%. Blood samples also contained most of the expanded thyroid clonotypes (frequency above 0.001), which suggests that blood repertoires may reflect thyroid immune responses.

The TCR beta CDR3 regions were amplified from the RNA transcripts. A first-round RT-PCR of the TCR CDR3 used the HTBI primer set with the Qiagen OneStep RT-PCR kit. A second multiplex PCR round built the libraries, followed by size selection and purification. Paired-end sequencing of the libraries was performed with 100 bp reads on an Illumina HiSeq2000. The original methods were these. SOAPnuke was used to process the raw data, throwing out any read that contained adapters or uncalled bases, had a mean Phred below 15, or lacked an exact constant-primer or identifier match. High-quality paired reads were merged using COPE v1.2.5, and each unique nucleotide sequence was defined as a clonotype. Clonotypes were aligned to IMGT TRBV, TRBD and TRBJ reference segments using MiTCR v1.1. Analysis was restricted to V-J combinations with a frequency above 0.0001, which covered roughly 99% of repertoires. The TCS score was defined as F50 (clonal expansion) divided by E x V (chaos), with BLOSUM62-based TCRdist calculated between CDR3 peptides within each V-J. Welch's t-statistics and random forest reduced 500 to 550 V-J features to 10 to 15, which were used in a naive Bayes classifier (R e1071). Using fastp at Q25 and MiXCR, TCRdb reprocessed the public reads and kept productive beta chains. Records with the same CDR3 protein are collapsed into one entry carrying the most frequent genes and DNA. What appears here as the V and J calls and clone size reflects TCRdb's work, not the paper's. A total of some 560,000 distinct CDR3 sequences appear in this sample, approximately 14% of them only once. The ten most abundant clones make up about 7% of the sample.

This clonotype was seen many times. It has no known antigen specificity. No base quality information exists; no much larger clone differs at one position. From the cysteine through the phenylalanine, the CDR3 covers 16 amino acids. Left in the record is the CDR3 DNA by itself, 48 bases read in frame from the first base. Via the germline V gene (reference sequence), CDR1 is SGHAT and CDR2 FQDESV. Trimming takes 5 bases off V and 0 bases off J; junction bases not matched to a gene: 5. Graves' hyperthyroidism was defined as stable when no progression to ophthalmopathy occurred over 18 months of follow-up. Hyperthyroidism patients were newly diagnosed, with disease duration under 2 months, and aged 18 to 65 years. Any patient with an uncontrolled infection, another autoimmune disease, pregnancy or lactation was excluded. Diagnoses were based on clinical symptoms, serum thyroxine and TRAb, thyroid ultrasound and orbital computed tomography. PBMCs were separated from under 11 ml of fresh peripheral blood using Ficoll-Paque density gradient centrifugation. Total RNA was extracted using Trizol reagent, and RNA quality was assessed on an Agilent 2100 Bioanalyzer.

The sequence derives from a woman aged 25 to 39 with Graves' hyperthyroidism. The sequenced sample consisted of blood. This chain joins TRBV11-1 to TRBJ2-3; 10 central nucleotides agree with TRBD2. The DNA is as follows: TGTGCCAGCAGCCCTAATAGCGGGAGGAGCACAGATACGCAGTATTTT. Its coded protein is CASSPNSGRSTDTQYF.